One and the same sample provided the 15 T cell receptor beta chains below, sequenced in a study of shared clonotypes between healthy human individuals. Sequencing used immunoSEQ multiplex PCR; TCRdb keeps in-frame clones, though not all of them. The sample carries millions of clones, 90% to 95% recorded once. Sequences were obtained from naive CD4+ T cells sorted from blood. Documented subset: CD45RA+ positively selected. The receptors shown here come from a man aged 18 to 29 in good health.

This CDR3 is CASSFFIKQGTSPPYGYTF. The CDR3 DNA reads as TGTGCCAGCAGCTTCTTTATAAAACAGGGTACCTCTCCCCCCTATGGCTACACCTTC. The chain recombines TRBV7-9 with TRBJ1-2, with D perhaps matching TRBD1 (6 bases). V gave up 3 bases and J gave up 4 bases, with 27 bases separating them. Germline values: CDR1 SEHNR, CDR2 FQNEAQ (reference sequence). The CDR3 is made up of 19 amino acids.

Concerning this clone: The sample has other DNA sequences that encode this CDR3 too. The CDR3 DNA sequence: TGTGCCAGCAGGACAGCCTACGAGCAGTACTTC. Its translation is CASRTAYEQYF. This chain links TRBV2 with TRBJ2-7; D perhaps matches TRBD1 (5 bases). Germline V gene sequence: CDR1 SNHLY, CDR2 FYNNEI. The CDR3 extends over 11 amino acids. The ends were cut back, 6 bases at V and 2 bases at J, with 5 bases in the middle.

This chain's CDR3 is CASSLRLAGDTDTQYF. CDR3 coding DNA: TGTGCCAGCAGCCTTCGACTAGCGGGGGACACAGATACGCAGTATTTT. The V call is TRBV2, the J call TRBJ2-3, with 12 bases fitting TRBD2. J was trimmed by 2 bases and V by 6 bases; bases with no gene match: 6. CDR1 SNHLY and CDR2 FYNNEI come from the germline V gene. There are 16 residues in the CDR3.

The V and J genes are TRBV5-1 and TRBJ2-2; 8 bases match TRBD2. V lost 3 bases and J lost 4; bases outside the gene matches: 11. CDR3 length: 17 residues. CDR1 SGHRS and CDR2 YFSETQ come from the germline V gene. In DNA, the CDR3 is TGCGCCAGCAGCTCCAAAGTAGCGGGGCCGGCCACCGGGGAGCTGTTTTTT. This gives the protein CASSSKVAGPATGELFF. The whole variable domain, remainder taken from reference TRBV5-1 and TRBJ2-2, is KAGVTQTPRYLIKTRGQQVTLSCSPISGHRSVSWYQQTPGQGLQFLFEYFSETQRNKGNFPGRFSGRQFSNSRSEMNVSTLELGDSALYLCASSSKVAGPATGELFFGEGSRLTVL.

CDR3 region: CASNDRVGGNTIYF. CDR3 nucleotide sequence: TGTGCCAGCAATGACAGGGTTGGAGGAAACACCATATATTTT. The V call is TRBV28, the J call TRBJ1-3; 7 nucleotides agree with TRBD1. CDR3 size: 14 residues. Germline lookup yields CDR1 MDHEN and CDR2 SYDVKM. The trim removed 7 bases at V and 4 bases at J, leaving 7 bases unmatched.

V and J are TRBV7-8 and TRBJ1-5; possibly TRBD1 for D (6 bases). The CDR3 loop spans 15 amino acids. The germline gives CDR1 SGHVS, CDR2 FQNEAQ. V gave up 5 bases and J gave up 6 bases, with 17 bases separating them. Written as DNA, the CDR3 is TGTGCCAGCAGCCCCTTAGGGGGGGGGTTTCAGCCCCAGCATTTT. Its protein is CASSPLGGGFQPQHF.

With respect to this clone: This same CDR3 is encoded by further DNA sequences in the sample. The chain uses TRBV18 and TRBJ2-7; the D call may be TRBD1 or TRBD2 (5 bases each). V was pared by 3 bases and J by 0 bases, with 9 bases between. The CDR3 is made up of 14 amino acids. Germline V CDR1 and CDR2: KGHSH, LQKENI. Written as DNA, the CDR3 is TGTGCCAGCTCACCCCGGGACCTCTCCTACGAGCAGTACTTC. This translates into CASSPRDLSYEQYF.

The chain recombines TRBV27 with TRBJ2-1; tentative D call: TRBD2 (5 bases). CDR1 and CDR2 from the germline V gene are MNHEY and SMNVEV (reference sequence). The V end was cut by 7 bases, the J end by 5 bases, with 12 bases between. This CDR3 spans 13 amino acids. This chain's CDR3 is CASTSRLNNEQFF. CDR3 sequence (DNA): TGTGCCAGCACCTCGCGACTAAACAATGAGCAGTTCTTC.

This chain joins TRBV11-2 and TRBJ2-3; weak D call: TRBD2 (5 bases). V was trimmed by 6 bases and J by 7 bases, leaving 11 bases between them. Germline V lookup: CDR1 SGHAT, CDR2 FQNNGV. This CDR3 region has 12 residues. The CDR3, as DNA: TGTGCCAGCAGTCCGACTACGAATACGCAGTATTTT. Amino acid sequence: CASSPTTNTQYF. The full variable domain, its missing parts supplied by reference TRBV11-2 and TRBJ2-3, is EAGVAQSPRYKIIEKRQSVAFWCNPISGHATLYWYQQILGQGPKLLIQFQNNGVVDDSQLPKDRFSAERLKGVDSTLKIQPAKLEDSAVYLCASSPTTNTQYFGPGTRLTVL.

The chain combines TRBV18 with TRBJ2-2; TRBD2 agrees at 9 bases. This CDR3 has 17 amino acids. The V segment lost 2 bases and the J segment 5 bases; nucleotides outside the gene matches: 9. Per the germline V gene, CDR1 is KGHSH and CDR2 is LQKENI. The CDR3 bases are TGTGCCAGCTCACCAGTAGCGGGGGCCATAACAACCGGGGAGCTGTTTTTT. This codes for CASSPVAGAITTGELFF.

The rearrangement uses TRBV10-2 and TRBJ1-1, with D tentatively TRBD1 (5 bases). V dropped 6 bases and J dropped 7 bases, with 18 bases sitting between them. Germline CDR1 WSHSY, CDR2 SAAADI. This CDR3 spans 14 amino acids. CDR3 nucleotide sequence: TGCGCCAGCAGGGCCGGGACGAACAAGGGTGAAGCTTTCTTT. Translated: CASRAGTNKGEAFF.

The sample holds one count of this clone. Other DNA sequences in this specimen translate into the identical CDR3. The genes are TRBV30 and TRBJ2-1; D might be TRBD1 (5 bases). V was pared by 1 base and J by 0 bases, with 10 bases between. From germline, CDR1 is GTSNPN and CDR2 SVGIG (reference sequence). This CDR3 comprises 15 residues. CDR3 protein: CAWSGQLSSYNEQFF. The CDR3 nucleotides are TGTGCCTGGAGTGGACAGTTAAGCTCCTACAATGAGCAGTTCTTC.

The chain combines TRBV4-2 with TRBJ1-2; D ambiguous. This CDR3 has 15 residues. Germline assignment: CDR1 LGHNA and CDR2 YNFKEQ. Trimming cost V 6 bases and J 6 bases, with 20 bases left between them. CDR3 DNA: TGTGCCAGCAGTCCTAGACCGGAAGGGTTGAATGGCTACACCTTC. This sequence encodes CASSPRPEGLNGYTF.

This chain connects TRBV11-3 to TRBJ2-4, with a weak D call TRBD1 (5 bases). Looked up from germline, CDR1 is SGHNT and CDR2 is YENEEA. The length of the CDR3 is 15 residues. V lost 1 base and J lost 7, with 14 bases in between. CDR3 sequence: CASSLGGPMGNIQYF. The CDR3 nucleotides read TGTGCCAGCAGCTTAGGGGGCCCGATGGGGAACATTCAGTACTTC.

The gene calls are TRBV6-1 and TRBJ1-1, with 8 bases fitting TRBD1. V was pared by 3 bases and J by 9 bases, with 12 bases of the junction left unmatched. This CDR3 is 15 amino acids long. Germline V gives CDR1 MNHNS, CDR2 SASEGT. The CDR3 DNA is TGTGCCAGCAGTGACAATATCGCGCAGGGGGCAAAAGCTTTCTTT. This sequence encodes CASSDNIAQGAKAFF.